What follows are 14 T cell receptor beta chains derived from one specimen sequenced in a study of T cell responses to AZD1222 COVID-19 vaccine (dated by TCRdb to the early 2020s). The intended sense of this specimen's time point label: baseline before first vaccination. The method was the immunoSEQ multiplex PCR assay. Entries here come from immuneACCESS through TCRdb and include only in-frame sequences with V and J called. Some clones fail to appear in such tables; in the studies checked, an unresolved V gene covers under half of the shortfall, and the cause of the remainder is unknown. Within this sample are 95,000 to 100,000 clones, with 80% to 90% of them counted one time only. Around 1.6% of the sample lies in the top ten. The sequenced sample was peripheral blood, obtained on day 0 of AZD1222 vaccination. All receptors come from an adult in good health.

The rearrangement links TRBV30 to TRBJ1-4; D may be TRBD1 (5 bases). V was cut by 0 bases and J by 5 bases, with 10 bases left in between. Germline-derived CDR1 and CDR2 are GTSNPN and SVGIG (reference sequence). The CDR3 has 14 amino acids. The CDR3 bases are TGTGCCTGGAGTGTATCAGGGCGAAATGAAAAACTGTTTTTT. Its translation: CAWSVSGRNEKLFF.

The chain couples TRBV5-1 to TRBJ1-2, with D perhaps matching TRBD1 (6 bases). The V gene lost 0 bases and the J gene lost 5 bases, with 14 bases spanning the gap. The germline V gene has CDR1 SGHRS and CDR2 YFSETQ. The CDR3 length is 15 residues. CDR3 DNA: TGCGCCAGCAGCTTGGACGGCAGGGGATTATATGGCTACACCTTC. As protein: CASSLDGRGLYGYTF.

This chain uses TRBV19 with TRBJ2-7; 8 nucleotides agree with TRBD1. Unmatched junction bases numbered 7, after V lost 4 bases and J lost 5 bases. CDR3 length: 14 amino acids. Looked up from germline, CDR1 is LNHDA and CDR2 is SQIVND (reference sequence). Here the CDR3 reads CASSSSGGLDEQYF. In DNA form, the CDR3 reads TGTGCCAGTAGTAGTTCAGGGGGCTTGGACGAGCAGTACTTC.

This rearrangement joins TRBV6-2 or TRBV6-3 to TRBJ1-2; 9 positions agree with TRBD1. The germline V gene encodes CDR1 MNHEY and CDR2 SVGEGT. The V segment lost 5 bases and the J segment 0 bases; nucleotides outside the gene matches: 19. The CDR3 totals 20 residues. As DNA, the CDR3 is TGTGCCAGCAGTCTTCGAGGCTCGGGGACAGGGCTTACTACTAACTATGGCTACACCTTC. Protein: CASSLRGSGTGLTTNYGYTF.

The J gene is TRBJ2-7, the V gene TRBV29-1; 12 bases line up with TRBD1. Trimming cost V 5 bases and J 2 bases; bases outside gene matches: 4. This CDR3 has 14 residues. CDR1 and CDR2 (germline): SQVTM, ANQGSEA. For the CDR3, the DNA is TGCAGCGTTCCGGGACAGGGGGCCCCCTACGAGCAGTACTTC. The encoded protein is CSVPGQGAPYEQYF.

The chain couples TRBV19 to TRBJ1-1; D is unclear. The CDR3 is made up of 13 amino acids. V lost 3 bases, J lost 4 bases, and 9 bases lay in between. Germline-derived CDR1 and CDR2 are LNHDA and SQIVND (reference sequence). The DNA of the CDR3 is TGTGCCAGTAGTATTAAAAGGTCCACTGAAGCTTTCTTT. The encoded protein is CASSIKRSTEAFF.

This chain connects TRBV27 to TRBJ1-4, with 7 nucleotides matching TRBD1. Germline V CDR1 and CDR2: MNHEY, SMNVEV (reference sequence). The length of the CDR3 is 14 residues. Germline trimming cut 4 bases from V and 5 bases from J; bases unmatched to any gene: 4. The CDR3 loop is CASSSTGSNEKLFF. As DNA, the CDR3 is TGTGCCAGCAGTTCGACAGGGAGCAATGAAAAACTGTTTTTT.

V usage is TRBV12-3 or TRBV12-4 and J usage is TRBJ1-4, with D maybe TRBD1 (5 bases). This CDR3 region has 12 residues. Trimming took off 5 bases at V and 7 bases at J, with 8 bases between the two ends. The CDR3 sequence is CASSQGFEKLFF. DNA for the CDR3: TGTGCCAGCAGTCAGGGCTTTGAAAAACTGTTTTTT.

The chain links TRBV18 to TRBJ1-5; D is perhaps TRBD1 (6 bases). Trimming shortened V by 5 bases and J by 4 bases, and 9 bases separated the two germline ends. In germline, CDR1 is KGHSH, CDR2 LQKENI. CDR3 size: 13 residues. Here the CDR3 DNA reads TGTGCCAGCTCAACAGGGAATAATCAGCCCCAGCATTTT. Translation: CASSTGNNQPQHF.

About this clone itself: Other DNA variants within this sample encode the same CDR3. This chain links TRBV14 with TRBJ2-7; no definite D call. This CDR3 spans 13 amino acids. V lost 2 bases and J 0 bases, leaving 5 bases between the germline ends. Germline V gene sequence: CDR1 SGHDN, CDR2 FVKESK. The CDR3 DNA reads as TGTGCCAGCAGCCAAACCAACTCCTACGAGCAGTACTTC. Translating it yields CASSQTNSYEQYF.

This CDR3 is CASSFPRATEQYF. The CDR3 DNA sequence: TGCGCCAGCAGCTTTCCAAGGGCGACCGAGCAGTACTTC. V usage is TRBV5-1 and J usage is TRBJ2-7, with D unresolved. Germline V lookup: CDR1 SGHRS, CDR2 YFSETQ. Trimming removed 2 bases from V and 6 bases from J, with 12 bases in between. This CDR3 comprises 13 residues.

The V gene is TRBV6-2 or TRBV6-3, the J gene TRBJ2-2, with 9 bases lining up with TRBD2. V lost 2 bases to trimming and J lost 5 bases; unmatched junction nucleotides: 6. Germline values: CDR1 MNHEY, CDR2 SVGEGT. The CDR3 runs 16 residues. DNA of the CDR3: TGTGCCAGCAGTTACCCGCGGGGGGGAACGACCGGGGAGCTGTTTTTT. It yields the protein CASSYPRGGTTGELFF.

The genes are TRBV7-2 and TRBJ2-7; D uncertain. Between the trimmed V and J ends, which lost 2 bases and 2 bases, there was a span of 7 bases. The CDR3 contains 13 residues. Germline-derived CDR1 and CDR2 are SGHTA and FQGNSA. CDR3 DNA: TGTGCCAGCAGCTTACTACGGGCCTACGAGCAGTACTTC. Its protein product is CASSLLRAYEQYF.

V is TRBV9 and J is TRBJ1-1; TRBD1 might be the D (6 bases). The CDR3 spans 13 residues. Germline CDR1 SGDLS, CDR2 YYNGEE. V lost 3 bases to trimming and J lost 1 base, with 7 bases between them. Here the CDR3 reads CASSARGNTEAFF. CDR3 DNA sequence: TGTGCCAGCAGCGCCAGGGGGAACACTGAAGCTTTCTTT.